This T cell receptor (beta chain) was retrieved from a study of identical twins. Broader study findings: Twins showed weaker excess sharing in their beta out-of-frame sequences. Cross-sectional statistical analysis, not tracking of the same donors, underpinned the conclusions.

The CDR3 covers 11 residues. The V end was cut by 3 bases, the J end by 5 bases, with 5 bases between. Germline V lookup: CDR1 SGHDN, CDR2 FVKESK. TCRdb processed the 5' RACE reads anew with MiXCR; each CDR3 protein has one entry. The sample includes 210,000 or so distinct CDR3 sequences, 15% to 20% seen only once; the top ten take over 35%. This clonotype was recorded a few times. Its antigen is still unknown. These records were also assigned to another study, of T cells expressing NK-cell markers. This second report adds: Repertoires of TCR beta were obtained from T cells sorted as CD3+CD56+NKG2C+, CD3+CD56+NKG2C- and CD3+CD56-NKG2C+.

The receptor comes from a woman under 30 in good health. Sequences were obtained from CD8+ T cells sorted from blood. The chain links TRBV14 to TRBJ2-7; no reliable D call. In DNA form, the CDR3 reads TGTGCCAGCAGCCAGGGGAACGAGCAGTACTTC. Residues: CASSQGNEQYF.